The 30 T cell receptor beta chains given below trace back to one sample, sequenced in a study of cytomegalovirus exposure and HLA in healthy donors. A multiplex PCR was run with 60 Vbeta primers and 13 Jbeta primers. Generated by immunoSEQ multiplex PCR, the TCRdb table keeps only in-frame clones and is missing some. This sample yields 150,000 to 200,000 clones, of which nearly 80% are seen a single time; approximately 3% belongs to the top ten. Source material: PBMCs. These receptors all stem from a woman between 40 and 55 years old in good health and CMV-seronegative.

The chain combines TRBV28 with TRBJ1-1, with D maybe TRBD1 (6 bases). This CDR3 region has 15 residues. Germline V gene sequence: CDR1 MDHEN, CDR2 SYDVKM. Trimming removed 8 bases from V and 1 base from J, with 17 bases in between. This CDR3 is CASEPQGGKNTEAFF. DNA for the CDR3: TGTGCCAGCGAACCACAGGGTGGTAAGAACACTGAAGCTTTCTTT.

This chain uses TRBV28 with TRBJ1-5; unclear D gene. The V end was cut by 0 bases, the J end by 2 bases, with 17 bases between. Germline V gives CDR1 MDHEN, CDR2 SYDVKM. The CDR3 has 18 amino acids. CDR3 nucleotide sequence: TGTGCCAGCAGTTTATGCAAGCGGTTGGGGAATTGCAATCAGCCCCAGCATTTT. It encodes CASSLCKRLGNCNQPQHF.

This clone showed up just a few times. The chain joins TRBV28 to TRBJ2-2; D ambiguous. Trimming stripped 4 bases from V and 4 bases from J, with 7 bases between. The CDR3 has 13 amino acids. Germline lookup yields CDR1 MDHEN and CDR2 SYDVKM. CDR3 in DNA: TGTGCCAGCAGTTCACGGGTCACCGGGGAGCTGTTTTTT. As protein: CASSSRVTGELFF.

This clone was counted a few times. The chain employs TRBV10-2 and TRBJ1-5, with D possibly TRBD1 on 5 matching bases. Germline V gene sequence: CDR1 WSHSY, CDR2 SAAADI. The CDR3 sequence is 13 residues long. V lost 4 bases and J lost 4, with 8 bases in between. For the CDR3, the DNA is TGCGCCAGCAGTGTGACAGAGAATCAGCCCCAGCATTTT. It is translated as CASSVTENQPQHF.

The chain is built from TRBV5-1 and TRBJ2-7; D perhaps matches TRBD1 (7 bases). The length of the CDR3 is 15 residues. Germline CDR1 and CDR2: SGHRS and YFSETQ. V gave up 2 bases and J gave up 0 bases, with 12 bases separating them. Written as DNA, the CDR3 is TGCGCCAGCAGCTTCGCAGGGGGGCGCTCCTACGAGCAGTACTTC. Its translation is CASSFAGGRSYEQYF.

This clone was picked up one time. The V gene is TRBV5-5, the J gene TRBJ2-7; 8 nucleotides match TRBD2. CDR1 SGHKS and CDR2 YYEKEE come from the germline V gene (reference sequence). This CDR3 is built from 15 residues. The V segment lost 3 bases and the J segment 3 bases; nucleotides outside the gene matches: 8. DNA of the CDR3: TGTGCCAGCAGCTCCCCGTCGGGGGGGAGCTACGAGCAGTACTTC. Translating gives CASSSPSGGSYEQYF.

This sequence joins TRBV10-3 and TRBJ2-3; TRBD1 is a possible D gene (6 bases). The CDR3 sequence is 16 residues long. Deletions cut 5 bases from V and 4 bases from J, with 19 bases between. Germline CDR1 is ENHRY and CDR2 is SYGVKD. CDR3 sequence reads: CAISNSRSDSSDTQYF. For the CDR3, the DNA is TGTGCCATCAGTAACAGTCGGTCGGACAGCTCAGATACGCAGTATTTT.

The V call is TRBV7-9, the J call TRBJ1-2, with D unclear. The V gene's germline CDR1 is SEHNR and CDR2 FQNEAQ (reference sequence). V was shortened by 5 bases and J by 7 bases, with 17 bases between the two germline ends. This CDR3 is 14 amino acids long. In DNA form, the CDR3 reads TGTGCCAGCAGCATTACCGGACTCGTTGGTGGCTACACCTTC. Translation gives CASSITGLVGGYTF.

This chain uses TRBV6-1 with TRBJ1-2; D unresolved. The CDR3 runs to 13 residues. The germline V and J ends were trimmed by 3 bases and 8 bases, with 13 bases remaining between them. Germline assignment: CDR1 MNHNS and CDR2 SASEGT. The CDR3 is CASSDRRPWGYTF. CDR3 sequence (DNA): TGTGCCAGCAGTGATCGCAGGCCTTGGGGCTACACCTTC.

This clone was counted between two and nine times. CDR3 coding DNA: TGTGCCAGCGGGGGGGGGACCTCCTACAATGAGCAGTTCTTC. As protein: CASGGGTSYNEQFF. This rearrangement joins TRBV6-4 to TRBJ2-1, with TRBD2 identical over 7 bases. The CDR3 is 14 residues long. V lost 8 bases, J lost 0 bases, and 4 bases stayed unmatched. The germline V gene has CDR1 MRHNA and CDR2 SNTAGT.

The CDR3 DNA is TGTGCCAGCAGCTTAGGGGCAGGGTGGCAGTACTTC. Translated: CASSLGAGWQYF. This chain uses TRBV7-9 with TRBJ2-7, with D perhaps matching TRBD1 (5 bases). CDR1 and CDR2 (germline): SEHNR, FQNEAQ (reference sequence). This CDR3 is 12 amino acids long. V dropped 1 base and J dropped 9 bases, with 10 bases sitting between them. Full variable domain (rest looked up from reference TRBV7-9 and TRBJ2-7): DTGVSQNPRHKITKRGQNVTFRCDPISEHNRLYWYRQTLGQGPEFLTYFQNEAQLEKSRLLSDRFSAERPKGSFSTLEIQRTEQGDSAMYLCASSLGAGWQYFGPGTRLTVT.

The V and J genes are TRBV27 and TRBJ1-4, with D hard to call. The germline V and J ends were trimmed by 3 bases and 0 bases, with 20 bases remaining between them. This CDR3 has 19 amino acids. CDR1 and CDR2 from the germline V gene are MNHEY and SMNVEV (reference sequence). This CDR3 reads CASSLSTPTLLATNEKLFF. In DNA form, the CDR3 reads TGTGCCAGCAGTTTGTCGACACCTACTCTCCTTGCAACTAATGAAAAACTGTTTTTT.

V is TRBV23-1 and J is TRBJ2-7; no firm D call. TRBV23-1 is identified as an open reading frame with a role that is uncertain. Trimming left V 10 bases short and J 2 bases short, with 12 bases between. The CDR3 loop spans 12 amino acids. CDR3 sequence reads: CAILTPTYEQYF. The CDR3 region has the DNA TGCGCCATTCTCACACCGACCTACGAGCAGTACTTC.

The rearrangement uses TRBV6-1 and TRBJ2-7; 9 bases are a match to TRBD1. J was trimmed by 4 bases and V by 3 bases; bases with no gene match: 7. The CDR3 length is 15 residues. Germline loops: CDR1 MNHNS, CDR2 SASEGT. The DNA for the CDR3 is TGTGCCAGCAGTGATCCCGGGACAGGGCTGTACGAGCAGTACTTC. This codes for CASSDPGTGLYEQYF.

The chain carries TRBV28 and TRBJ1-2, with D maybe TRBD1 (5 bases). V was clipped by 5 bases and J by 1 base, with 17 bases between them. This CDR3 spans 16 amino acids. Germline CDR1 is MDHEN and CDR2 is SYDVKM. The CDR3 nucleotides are TGTGCCAGCAGTCCTGGGGGGGTCCCGGATAACTATGGCTACACCTTC. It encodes CASSPGGVPDNYGYTF.

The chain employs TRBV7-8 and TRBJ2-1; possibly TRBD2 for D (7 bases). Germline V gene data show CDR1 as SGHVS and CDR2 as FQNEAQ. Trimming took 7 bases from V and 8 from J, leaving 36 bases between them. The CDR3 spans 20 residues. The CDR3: CASTYPGRGRKGTHKDEQFF. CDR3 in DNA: TGTGCCAGCACCTATCCAGGGCGGGGGCGAAAAGGGACACATAAGGATGAGCAGTTCTTC.

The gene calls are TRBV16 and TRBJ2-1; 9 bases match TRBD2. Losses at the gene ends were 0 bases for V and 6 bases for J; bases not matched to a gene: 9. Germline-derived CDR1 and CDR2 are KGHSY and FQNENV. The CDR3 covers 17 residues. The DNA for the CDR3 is TGTGCCAGCAGCCAATCGGGCGCGGCGGGGGGGCGCAATGAGCAGTTCTTC. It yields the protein CASSQSGAAGGRNEQFF.

The CDR3 spells CASSIPSTDTQYF. CDR3 bases: TGTGCCAGTAGTATTCCTAGCACAGATACGCAGTATTTT. The rearrangement links TRBV19 to TRBJ2-3; D remains ambiguous. CDR1 LNHDA and CDR2 SQIVND come from the germline V gene (reference sequence). V lost 3 bases to trimming and J lost 0 bases, with 4 bases between them. CDR3 size: 13 residues. Using reference TRBV19 and TRBJ2-3 for the parts outside the CDR3, the full variable domain is DGGITQSPKYLFRKEGQNVTLSCEQNLNHDAMYWYRQDPGQGLRLIYYSQIVNDFQKGDIAEGYSVSREKKESFPLTVTSAQKNPTAFYLCASSIPSTDTQYFGPGTRLTVL.

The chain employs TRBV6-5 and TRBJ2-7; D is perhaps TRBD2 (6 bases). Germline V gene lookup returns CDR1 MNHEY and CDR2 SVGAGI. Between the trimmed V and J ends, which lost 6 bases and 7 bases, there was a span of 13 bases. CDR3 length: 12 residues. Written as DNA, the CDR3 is TGTGCCAGCAGCAGAGGGGCGGGGGAGCAGTACTTC. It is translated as CASSRGAGEQYF.

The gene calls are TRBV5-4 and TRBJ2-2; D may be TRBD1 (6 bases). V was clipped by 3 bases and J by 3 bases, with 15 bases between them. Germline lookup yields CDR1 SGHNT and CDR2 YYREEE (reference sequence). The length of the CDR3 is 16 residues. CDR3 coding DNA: TGTGCCAGCAGCTCCACAGGGATCTTCGACACCGGGGAGCTGTTTTTT. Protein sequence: CASSSTGIFDTGELFF.

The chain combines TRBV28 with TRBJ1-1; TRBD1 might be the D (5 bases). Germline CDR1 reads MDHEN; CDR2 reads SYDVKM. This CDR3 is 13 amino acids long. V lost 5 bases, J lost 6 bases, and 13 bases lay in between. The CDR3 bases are TGTGCCAGCAGTCCCCCAGGGTGGGCTGAAGCTTTCTTT. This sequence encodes CASSPPGWAEAFF.

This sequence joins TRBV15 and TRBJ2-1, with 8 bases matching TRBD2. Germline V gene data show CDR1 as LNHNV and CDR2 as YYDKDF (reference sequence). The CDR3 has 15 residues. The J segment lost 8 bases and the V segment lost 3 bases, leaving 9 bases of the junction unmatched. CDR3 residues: CATSRSGGPVDEQFF. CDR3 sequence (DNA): TGTGCCACCAGCAGGAGCGGGGGCCCCGTGGATGAGCAGTTCTTC.

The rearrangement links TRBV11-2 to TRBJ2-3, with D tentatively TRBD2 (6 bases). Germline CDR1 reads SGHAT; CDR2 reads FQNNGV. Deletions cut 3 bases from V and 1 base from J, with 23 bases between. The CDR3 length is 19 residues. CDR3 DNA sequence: TGTGCCAGCAGCTTGGTTGGGCTAGCGATTCCCCCTGGCACAGATACGCAGTATTTT. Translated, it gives CASSLVGLAIPPGTDTQYF.

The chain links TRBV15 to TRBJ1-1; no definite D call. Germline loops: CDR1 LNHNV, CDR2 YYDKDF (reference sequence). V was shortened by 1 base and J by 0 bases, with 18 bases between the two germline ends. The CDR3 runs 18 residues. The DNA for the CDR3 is TGTGCCACCAGCAGAGTAGCCGGGTCCATCGTAGTGAACACTGAAGCTTTCTTT. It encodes CATSRVAGSIVVNTEAFF.

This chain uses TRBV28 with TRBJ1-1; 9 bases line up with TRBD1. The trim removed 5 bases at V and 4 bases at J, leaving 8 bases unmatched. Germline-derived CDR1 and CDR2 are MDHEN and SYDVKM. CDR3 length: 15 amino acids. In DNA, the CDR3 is TGTGCCAGCAGTACTCGGGACAGGGTATCCACTGAAGCTTTCTTT. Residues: CASSTRDRVSTEAFF.

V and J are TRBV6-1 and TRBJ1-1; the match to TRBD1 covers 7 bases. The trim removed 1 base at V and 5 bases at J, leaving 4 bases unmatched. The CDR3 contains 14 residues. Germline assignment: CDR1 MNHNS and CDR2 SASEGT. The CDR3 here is CASSEDRGLTEAFF. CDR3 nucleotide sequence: TGTGCCAGCAGTGAAGACAGGGGTTTAACTGAAGCTTTCTTT.

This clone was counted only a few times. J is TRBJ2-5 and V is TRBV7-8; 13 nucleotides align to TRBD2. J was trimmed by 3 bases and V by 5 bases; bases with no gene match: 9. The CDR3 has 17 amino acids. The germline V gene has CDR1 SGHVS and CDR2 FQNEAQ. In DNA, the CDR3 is TGTGCCAGCAGCAACTGGGGACTAGCGGGAACAGAAGAGACCCAGTACTTC. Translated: CASSNWGLAGTEETQYF.

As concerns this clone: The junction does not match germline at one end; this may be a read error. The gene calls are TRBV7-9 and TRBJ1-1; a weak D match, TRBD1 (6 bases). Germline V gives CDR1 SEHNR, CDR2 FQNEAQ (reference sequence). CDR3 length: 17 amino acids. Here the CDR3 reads CSSSSSTGTRPNTEAFF. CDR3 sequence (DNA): TGTTCCAGCAGCTCGTCGACAGGAACCCGCCCGAACACTGAAGCTTTCTTT.

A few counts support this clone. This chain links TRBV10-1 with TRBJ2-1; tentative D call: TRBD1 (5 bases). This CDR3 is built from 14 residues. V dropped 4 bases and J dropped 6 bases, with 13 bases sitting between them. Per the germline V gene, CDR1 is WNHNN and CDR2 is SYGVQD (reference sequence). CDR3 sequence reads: CASSAHVGANEQFF. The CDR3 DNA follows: TGCGCCAGCAGTGCGCACGTAGGGGCCAATGAGCAGTTCTTC.

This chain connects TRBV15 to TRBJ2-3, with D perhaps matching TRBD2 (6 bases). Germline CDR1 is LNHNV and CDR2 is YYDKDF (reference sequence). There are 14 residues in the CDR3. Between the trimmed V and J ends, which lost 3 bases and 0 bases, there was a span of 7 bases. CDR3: CATSSGGSTDTQYF. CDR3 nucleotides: TGTGCCACCAGCAGCGGGGGAAGCACAGATACGCAGTATTTT.